The 21 T cell receptor beta chains listed next were all sequenced from one sample in a study of early T cells in non-severe SARS-CoV-2 infection. In TCRdb, the 5' RACE reads were re-called with MiXCR into one record per CDR3 protein. Of several thousand distinct CDR3 sequences listed, around 4.8% are singletons. The sequencing sample was made of whole blood. These receptor sequences come from an adult who was a healthcare worker with PCR-confirmed SARS-CoV-2 infection or an uninfected control (not recorded which).

This chain links TRBV27 with TRBJ2-3; 7 positions agree with TRBD1. This CDR3 is 13 amino acids long. Looked up from germline, CDR1 is MNHEY and CDR2 is SMNVEV (reference sequence). V trimming: 5 bases; J trimming: 1 base; junction bases outside the gene matches: 0. In DNA form, the CDR3 reads TGTGCCAGCAGTCAGGGGGGCACAGATACGCAGTATTTT. As protein: CASSQGGTDTQYF.

Sample share makes this clonotype medium-sized. V and J are TRBV5-4 and TRBJ2-1; no reliable D call. The V gene lost 0 bases and the J gene lost 2 bases, with 3 bases spanning the gap. The germline V gene has CDR1 SGHNT and CDR2 YYREEE (reference sequence). CDR3 length: 13 amino acids. The CDR3 loop is CASSLDPYNEQFF. CDR3 coding DNA: TGTGCCAGCAGCTTGGACCCCTACAATGAGCAGTTCTTC.

This clonotype was picked up many times. The rearrangement uses TRBV28 and TRBJ2-3, with D hard to call. The CDR3 is made up of 16 amino acids. The ends were cut back, 6 bases at V and 3 bases at J, with 19 bases in the middle. CDR1 MDHEN and CDR2 SYDVKM come from the germline V gene. The CDR3 is CASSLISRLSTDTQYF. The DNA for the CDR3 is TGTGCCAGCAGCCTTATCTCGCGGCTCTCGACAGATACGCAGTATTTT.

The rearrangement joins TRBV5-1 to TRBJ2-5; TRBD2 matches at 8 bases. Trimming cost V 4 bases and J 0 bases; bases outside gene matches: 5. CDR3 length equals 15 residues. Germline CDR1 is SGHRS and CDR2 is YFSETQ. The CDR3 bases are TGCGCCAGCAGCCCATGGGGACTAGACCAAGAGACCCAGTACTTC. It encodes CASSPWGLDQETQYF.

The table lists this clonotype with a count of one. The J gene is TRBJ2-2, the V gene TRBV15, with D possibly being TRBD1 (5 bases). From germline, CDR1 is LNHNV and CDR2 YYDKDF (reference sequence). The CDR3 is 16 residues long. The V and J ends lost 6 bases and 0 bases respectively, with 14 bases between them. The CDR3 coding sequence is TGTGCCACCAGAAGCGACAGTCAACCGAACACCGGGGAGCTGTTTTTT. Protein product: CATRSDSQPNTGELFF.

A few counts support this clonotype. The chain carries TRBV10-3 and TRBJ1-1; the D is unclear. V was cut by 10 bases and J by 1 base, with 16 bases left in between. Germline V CDR1 and CDR2: ENHRY, SYGVKD. The CDR3 runs to 14 residues. CDR3 protein: CATQTGGWNTEAFF. CDR3 bases: TGTGCCACTCAAACTGGAGGCTGGAACACTGAAGCTTTCTTT.

The rearrangement links TRBV6-4 to TRBJ2-3; D call uncertain. The CDR3 contains 15 residues. V was trimmed by 2 bases and J by 2 bases, leaving 11 bases between them. The V gene's germline CDR1 is MRHNA and CDR2 SNTAGT. CDR3: CASSDPGTHTDTQYF. The CDR3 DNA reads TGTGCCAGCAGTGACCCAGGCACACACACAGATACGCAGTATTTT.

This clonotype was seen many times. The J gene is TRBJ1-2, the V gene TRBV6-5; 7 nucleotides line up with TRBD1. The CDR3 loop spans 17 amino acids. V gave up 7 bases and J gave up 4 bases; unmatched junction bases: 18. Germline V gene sequence: CDR1 MNHEY, CDR2 SVGAGI. The CDR3 coding sequence is TGTGCCAGCACTTCCTCCCGACAGGGAAAAGGGGCCTATGGCTACACCTTC. It translates to CASTSSRQGKGAYGYTF.

This clonotype qualifies as medium-sized. The chain recombines TRBV10-1 with TRBJ2-3; 12 bases are shared with TRBD2. CDR1 and CDR2 from the germline V gene are WNHNN and SYGVQD (reference sequence). CDR3 length: 16 residues. V dropped 6 bases and J dropped 4; count of bases not matched to a gene: 8. CDR3 nucleotide sequence: TGCGCCAGCAGCCCTAGCGGGAGGGCCCGGGCAGATACGCAGTATTTT. Its protein product is CASSPSGRARADTQYF.

By sample fraction, this clonotype is medium-sized (0.01 to 0.1%). CDR3 bases: TGTGCCAGCAGCCAAGGAAGTAGCGGGAGCACAGATACGCAGTATTTT. It translates to CASSQGSSGSTDTQYF. The V call is TRBV4-2, the J call TRBJ2-3; 7 bases match TRBD2. Per germline, CDR1 LGHNA and CDR2 YNFKEQ. Trimming cost V 1 base and J 0 bases; bases outside gene matches: 4. This CDR3 has 16 residues.

CDR3 sequence (DNA): TGTGCCAGCAGACAAGACGGGGGGACTGAAGCTTTCTTT. It specifies CASRQDGGTEAFF. This rearrangement joins TRBV12-3 or TRBV12-4 to TRBJ1-1, with D tentatively TRBD1 (5 bases). V shed 6 bases and J shed 5 bases, with 13 bases lying between them. The length of the CDR3 is 13 residues.

By its share, this clonotype is medium-sized. J is TRBJ1-2 and V is TRBV6-5; D unclear. The length of the CDR3 is 15 residues. With 4 bases removed from V and 2 bases from J, the gap between germline ends came to 14 bases. The germline CDR1 and CDR2 sequences are MNHEY and SVGAGI. CDR3 bases: TGTGCCAGCAGTTTAACCGCTAGCCTCAACTATGGCTACACCTTC. It encodes CASSLTASLNYGYTF.

By share, this clonotype counts as medium-sized (0.01 to 0.1%). J is TRBJ2-3 and V is TRBV7-9, with a tentative D call TRBD1 (6 bases). The CDR3 runs 14 residues. Germline loops: CDR1 SEHNR, CDR2 FQNEAQ (reference sequence). V was trimmed by 5 bases and J by 0 bases, leaving 9 bases between them. CDR3 nucleotides: TGTGCCAGCAGCGACAGGATTAGCACAGATACGCAGTATTTT. Protein: CASSDRISTDTQYF.

This clonotype ranks as medium-sized. This chain links TRBV20-1 with TRBJ2-1, with TRBD2 matching over 11 bases. Germline V gene sequence: CDR1 DFQATT, CDR2 SNEGSKA (reference sequence). The CDR3 runs 16 residues. Losses at the gene ends were 1 base for V and 3 bases for J; bases not matched to a gene: 5. Written as DNA, the CDR3 is TGCAGTGCTAGAGTTAGGCTAGCGGGAGGCTACAATGAGCAGTTCTTC. It specifies CSARVRLAGGYNEQFF.

In this sample, this clonotype turned up many times. V gene TRBV11-2 combines with J gene TRBJ1-3; D is unclear. The germline V gene encodes CDR1 SGHAT and CDR2 FQNNGV. The CDR3 totals 13 residues. V shed 5 bases and J shed 4 bases, with 9 bases lying between them. CDR3 DNA: TGTGCCAGCAGCACCGGTTACGGAAACACCATATATTTT. Protein product: CASSTGYGNTIYF. The complete variable domain, with remaining parts taken from reference TRBV11-2 and TRBJ1-3, reads EAGVAQSPRYKIIEKRQSVAFWCNPISGHATLYWYQQILGQGPKLLIQFQNNGVVDDSQLPKDRFSAERLKGVDSTLKIQPAKLEDSAVYLCASSTGYGNTIYFGEGSWLTVV.

Many counts were recorded for this clonotype. V usage is TRBV12-3 or TRBV12-4 and J usage is TRBJ2-3; D unresolved. CDR3 length equals 15 residues. The V gene lost 6 bases and the J gene lost 0 bases, with 13 bases spanning the gap. The CDR3 protein is CASSPTAKSTDTQYF. CDR3 DNA sequence: TGTGCCAGCAGCCCGACGGCTAAGAGCACAGATACGCAGTATTTT.

This clonotype qualifies as medium-sized. CDR3 DNA sequence: TGCGCCAGCAGCTTGTCCGGGGAGCTGTTTTTT. Its translation: CASSLSGELFF. The chain has TRBV5-1 and TRBJ2-2; D is undetermined. Trimming stripped 1 base from V and 6 bases from J, with 1 base between. The CDR3 covers 11 residues. Germline CDR1 SGHRS, CDR2 YFSETQ.

V usage is TRBV7-3 and J usage is TRBJ1-6; D is uncertain. Germline CDR1 reads SGHTA; CDR2 reads FQGTGA. V was pared by 1 base and J by 4 bases, with 2 bases between. The length of the CDR3 is 13 residues. Here the CDR3 DNA reads TGTGCCAGCAGCTTAATGTATAATTCACCCCTCCACTTT. This gives the protein CASSLMYNSPLHF.

In its sample, this clonotype is medium-sized. This chain connects TRBV27 to TRBJ1-5, with unresolved D. The CDR3 covers 15 residues. The V gene lost 6 bases and the J gene lost 3 bases, with 15 bases spanning the gap. Germline CDR1 MNHEY, CDR2 SMNVEV (reference sequence). The CDR3 reads CASSSVDRDNQPQHF. For the CDR3, the DNA is TGTGCCAGCAGCTCAGTCGACCGAGACAATCAGCCCCAGCATTTT.

By sample share, this clonotype is medium-sized. The J gene is TRBJ2-2, the V gene TRBV29-1, with D maybe TRBD2 (5 bases). CDR1 is SQVTM and CDR2 is ANQGSEA in the germline V gene. This CDR3 has 15 amino acids. The germline V and J ends were trimmed by 0 bases and 1 base, with 9 bases remaining between them. In nucleotides, the CDR3 is TGCAGCGTTGAAGATGCTAGCTTGAACACCGGGGAGCTGTTTTTT. Its protein is CSVEDASLNTGELFF.

This clonotype came up many times. This rearrangement joins TRBV20-1 to TRBJ2-3, with 14 bases identical to TRBD2. J gave up 6 bases and V 1 base, and 9 bases lay outside the gene matches. Germline CDR1 DFQATT, CDR2 SNEGSKA (reference sequence). The CDR3 runs 17 residues. The DNA for the CDR3 is TGCAGTGCTAGAGGGGAGGGGACTAGCGGGAGTATTGATACGCAGTATTTT. Translation: CSARGEGTSGSIDTQYF.